This T cell receptor beta chain was identified in a study of blood T cell repertoires in COVID-19. Study-wide background: Spain, Italy and the United States supplied samples that represented acute and convalescent COVID-19. Sample material is recorded as cDNA or gDNA derived from T cells, B-cell-depleted T cells, or PBMCs.

Original processing methods: For nucleated cells, counts were estimated from reference gene primer amplification. The protocol was immunoSEQ multiplex PCR, while the TCRdb copy is restricted to in-frame clones and leaves out a portion. The V and J calls and clone size were taken over from that table, and D and trimming were inferred from the DNA. The data contain roughly 150,000 clones, approximately 90% of them singletons. The sequenced sample consisted of peripheral blood. This sequence originates from a human donor in a cohort sampled during active COVID-19.

CDR3 protein: CASSPLGLAGGFPLADTQYF. The CDR3 DNA reads TGCGCCAGCAGCCCACTGGGACTAGCGGGGGGCTTTCCTTTGGCAGATACGCAGTATTTT. This rearrangement joins TRBV5-1 to TRBJ2-3, with TRBD2 identical over 15 bases. Germline V lookup: CDR1 SGHRS, CDR2 YFSETQ. This CDR3 has 20 residues. J was trimmed by 4 bases and V by 4 bases; bases with no gene match: 16.